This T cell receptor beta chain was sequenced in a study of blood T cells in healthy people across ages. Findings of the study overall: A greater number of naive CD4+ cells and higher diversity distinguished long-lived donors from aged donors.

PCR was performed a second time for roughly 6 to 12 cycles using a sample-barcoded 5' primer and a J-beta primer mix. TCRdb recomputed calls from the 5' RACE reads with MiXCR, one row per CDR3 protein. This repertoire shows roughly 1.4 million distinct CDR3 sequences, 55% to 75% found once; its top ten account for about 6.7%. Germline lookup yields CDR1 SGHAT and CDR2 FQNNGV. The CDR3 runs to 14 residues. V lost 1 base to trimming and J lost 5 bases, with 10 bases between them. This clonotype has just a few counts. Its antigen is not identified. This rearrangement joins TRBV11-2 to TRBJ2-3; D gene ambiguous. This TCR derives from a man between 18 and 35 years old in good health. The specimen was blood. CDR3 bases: TGTGCCAGCAGCTTAGCCTTAGCAGGAGATACGCAGTATTTT. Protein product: CASSLALAGDTQYF.